This record concerns one TCR beta chain sequence. Germline CDR1 is LNHNV and CDR2 is YYDKDF (reference sequence). This CDR3 comprises 16 residues. The junction had 6 bases not matched to a gene; V was cut back by 1 base and J by 0 bases. Participant-reported clinical history was the basis for cohort assignment. This sample was included in a study of blood T cell repertoires in COVID-19. Turning to the study itself: From the United States, Italy and Spain came samples of acute and convalescent COVID-19. PBMCs, B-cell-depleted T cells, or T cells provided the cDNA or gDNA that made up the material.

Authors' data handling: Quantification of nucleated cells was approximated via reference gene primer amplification. TCRdb keeps only in-frame clones here, not all; method: immunoSEQ multiplex PCR. V and J calls plus clone size are reproduced from that table; the DNA served to infer D and trimming. The profile shows roughly 250,000 clones, approximately 91% of them singletons. Sequenced material: PBMCs or T cells enriched from blood (not recorded which). The TCR comes from a middle-aged woman with acute COVID-19. The chain carries TRBV15 and TRBJ2-7; 7 bases agree with TRBD1. The CDR3 sequence is CATSRGTGSYSYEQYF. CDR3 nucleotide sequence: TGTGCCACCAGCAGAGGGACAGGTTCATACTCCTACGAGCAGTACTTC.